These 5 T cell receptor beta chains share one sample of origin, sequenced in a study of blood T cells in healthy people across ages. For the second PCR, which ran for about 6 to 11 cycles, a sample-barcoded 5' primer and a J-beta primer mix were used. TCRdb re-called the 5' RACE reads with MiXCR, one entry per CDR3 protein. The repertoire consists of about 930,000 distinct CDR3 sequences, with almost 30% occurring once and the leading ten covering about 9.4%. The sample also formed part of further work on T cells of mothers and their children.

Source material: blood. The receptor source for this set is a woman aged 40 to 49 in good health.

This clonotype was counted a few times. This clone may be a read error of a much larger clone one base away. J is TRBJ1-5 and V is TRBV12-3 or TRBV12-4; D not certain. Trimming shortened V by 5 bases and J by 3 bases, and 5 bases separated the two germline ends. The CDR3 is 12 residues long. The CDR3 is CASSGHNQPQHF. The CDR3 DNA is TGTGCCAGCAGTGGTCACAATCAGCCCCAGCATTTT.

The chain links TRBV4-1 to TRBJ2-1; D call uncertain. CDR1 is MGHRA, CDR2 YSYEKL, per germline. V lost 1 base and J 0 bases, leaving 10 bases between the germline ends. This CDR3 spans 16 amino acids. CDR3 in amino acids: CASSQVPVLSYNEQFF. The CDR3 DNA follows: TGCGCCAGCAGCCAAGTTCCCGTTCTCTCCTACAATGAGCAGTTCTTC.

Regarding this clonotype: A much larger clone sits a single nucleotide away, making a read error possible. The chain has TRBV4-1 and TRBJ2-4, with D perhaps TRBD1 or TRBD2 (5 bases each). The end of the DNA is better explained by TRBJ2-7, so the J call may be wrong. Per the germline V gene, CDR1 is MGHRA and CDR2 is YSYEKL. This CDR3 has 17 amino acids. CDR3 sequence reads: CASSQDLWTTRDYEQYF. Here the CDR3 DNA reads TGCGCCAGCAGCCAAGATCTTTGGACAACTAGGGACTACGAGCAGTACTTC.

This clonotype has a handful of counts. The chain joins TRBV18 to TRBJ1-1; D might be TRBD1 (6 bases). The germline V and J ends were trimmed by 3 bases and 5 bases, with 16 bases remaining between them. There are 15 residues in the CDR3. Germline V gene lookup returns CDR1 KGHSH and CDR2 LQKENI. The CDR3 DNA reads TGTGCCAGCTCACCGCGCGGGGGCTCGATTACTGAAGCTTTCTTT. This codes for CASSPRGGSITEAFF.

The V gene is TRBV30, the J gene TRBJ2-4, with D possibly matching TRBD1 (7 bases). The J call may not be correct, given that the DNA end is closer to TRBJ2-7. Germline-derived CDR1 and CDR2 are GTSNPN and SVGIG (reference sequence). The CDR3 has 12 amino acids. The DNA for the CDR3 is TGTGCCGGAGGGGGCAGCTCCTACGAGCAGTACTTC. Its protein product is CAGGGSSYEQYF.